The rows below give T cell receptor beta chains drawn from one sample of a study of blood T cells in healthy people across ages. TCRdb itself ran the 5' RACE reads through MiXCR, one entry per CDR3 protein. This table has 650,000 to 1,000,000 distinct CDR3 sequences, under 40% appearing once. Input material: blood. These receptors were taken from a man in his late teens or twenties in good health. The CDR3 runs from the conserved cysteine through the conserved F or W. D genes are given only for firm matches. Size is stated for part of the rows, as once, few or many counts, or as a class when the clone is expanded.

D gene	clone size	V gene	J gene	CDR3 protein	CDR3 DNA
TRBD2	few	TRBV5-6	TRBJ2-1	CASSSGTSGDYNEQFF	TGTGCCAGCAGCTCCGGGACTAGCGGAGACTACAATGAGCAGTTCTTC
-	-	TRBV7-2	TRBJ1-2	CASSVGGGGDGYTF	TGTGCCAGCAGCGTAGGTGGGGGCGGGGATGGCTACACCTTC
-	-	TRBV4-3	TRBJ2-5	CASSQVRGEYNEQYF	TGCGCCAGCAGCCAAGTCAGGGGAGAATACAATGAGCAGTACTTC
-	-	TRBV18	TRBJ1-2	CASSPGDKYGYTF	TGTGCCAGCTCACCGGGGGACAAGTATGGCTACACCTTC
-	few	TRBV6-2/TRBV6-3	TRBJ2-1	CASIPQGRGDEQFF	TGTGCCAGCATTCCCCAAGGGCGCGGGGATGAGCAGTTCTTC
-	few	TRBV6-2/TRBV6-3	TRBJ1-4	CASSYSGRSDNEKLFF	TGTGCCAGCAGTTACTCGGGCAGGAGCGATAATGAAAAACTGTTTTTT
-	few	TRBV27	TRBJ1-4	CASRPNDKFELFF	TGTGCCAGCCGCCCTAACGACAAATTCGAACTGTTTTTT
-	few	TRBV4-1	TRBJ1-3	CASSPTLGTSGNTIYF	TGCGCCAGCAGCCCTACCTTGGGGACCTCTGGAAACACCATATATTTT
TRBD2	-	TRBV7-9	TRBJ2-5	CASSSRTSIAKETQYF	TGTGCCAGCAGCTCTCGGACTAGCATCGCTAAAGAGACCCAGTACTTC
TRBD2	-	TRBV7-6	TRBJ2-6	CASSLTSGGPDVLTF	TGTGCCAGCAGCTTAACTAGCGGGGGCCCCGACGTCCTGACTTTC
TRBD2	-	TRBV10-3	TRBJ2-5	CAIRETSGGNEQYF	TGTGCCATCAGGGAAACTAGCGGGGGGAATGAGCAGTACTTC
TRBD1	few	TRBV5-1	TRBJ2-7	CASSKGQVKGLVQYF	TGCGCCAGCAGCAAGGGACAGGTTAAGGGCTTGGTGCAGTACTTC
-	-	TRBV6-4	TRBJ1-1	CASSIRGDTEAFF	TGTGCCAGCAGTATACGGGGGGACACTGAAGCTTTCTTT
TRBD2	-	TRBV20-1	TRBJ2-3	CSATGGGTDYTDTQYF	TGCAGTGCAACGGGGGGAGGGACGGATTACACAGATACGCAGTATTTT
TRBD1	-	TRBV12-3/TRBV12-4	TRBJ2-7	CASRGQESYEQYF	TGTGCCAGCAGAGGACAGGAGTCCTACGAGCAGTACTTC
TRBD1	few	TRBV12-3/TRBV12-4	TRBJ1-4	CASSRRGQGPTNEKLFF	TGTGCCAGCAGTCGTCGGGGACAGGGGCCAACTAATGAAAAACTGTTTTTT
-	few	TRBV7-2	TRBJ2-7	CASSLVSQGSYEQYF	TGTGCCAGCAGCTTAGTTTCGCAGGGATCCTACGAGCAGTACTTC
-	few	TRBV7-2	TRBJ2-7	CASSPSRRGSSYEQYF	TGTGCCAGCAGCCCTAGTAGACGGGGAAGCTCCTACGAGCAGTACTTC
TRBD1	few	TRBV7-9	TRBJ2-7	CASSQKGAYEQYF	TGTGCCAGCAGTCAAAAGGGGGCGTACGAGCAGTACTTC
TRBD2	-	TRBV20-1	TRBJ2-5	CSAPTSGGEEINEQYF	TGCAGTGCTCCTACTAGCGGGGGTGAGGAAATAAATGAGCAGTACTTC
TRBD2	-	TRBV20-1	TRBJ2-7	CSARESLAGGSYNEQYF	TGCAGTGCTAGAGAATCTTTGGCGGGGGGTTCCTACAATGAGCAGTACTTC
-	many	TRBV29-1	TRBJ2-5	CSVEERGTQYF	TGCAGCGTTGAAGAGAGAGGGACCCAGTACTTC
TRBD2	-	TRBV20-1	TRBJ2-5	CSARRAGRETQYF	TGCAGTGCTAGAAGAGCGGGGCGAGAGACCCAGTACTTC
-	few	TRBV5-1	TRBJ2-5	CASSKNLQGSQETQYF	TGCGCCAGCAGCAAAAACCTTCAGGGATCCCAGGAGACCCAGTACTTC
-	-	TRBV6-5	TRBJ2-1	CASSRSGHNEQFF	TGTGCCAGCAGCAGGAGCGGGCACAATGAGCAGTTCTTC